This TCR beta chain came from a study of cytomegalovirus exposure and HLA in healthy donors. Study-wide findings and caveats: Earlier findings revealed that most TCR beta V segments proved productive either about 87% or about 30% of the time. Using a false discovery rate of 0.05, a later analysis showed that 15,000 to 20,000 TCR beta sequences were associated with HLA alleles. Some TCR beta chains (roughly 160 of them) were listed as cytomegalovirus-associated. Sequence variants that were highly shared formed a cluster that was likely a sequencing artifact.

Primers for the PCR totalled 60 Vbeta and 13 Jbeta. Assay: immunoSEQ multiplex PCR; the TCRdb copy retains only in-frame clones and omits some. The sample shows about 43,000 clones, about 64% of them seen only once. This clone was seen only a few times. Antigen specificity is unknown. This CDR3 contains 14 residues. Germline CDR1 MNHNS, CDR2 SASEGT. Trimming stripped 7 bases from V and 3 bases from J, with 13 bases between. The chain is built from TRBV6-1 and TRBJ1-5, with a weak D call TRBD1 (6 bases). What was sequenced was PBMCs. This clonotype was obtained from a man between 60 and 75 years old in good health and CMV-seropositive. The DNA of the CDR3 is TGTGCCAGCATTCCCGGGACACCCAATCAGCCCCAGCATTTT. This codes for CASIPGTPNQPQHF.